Sequencing of this T cell receptor (beta chain) was carried out in a study of shared clonotypes between healthy human individuals. Study findings and constraints: Naive CD4 clonotypes were shared across several donors at roughly 5.3%.

As processed by the authors: ImmunoSEQ sequences covered only the junction and lacked quality scores; filtering therefore differed. Profiling relied on immunoSEQ multiplex PCR, and the TCRdb table lists in-frame clones only, not all of them. V, J and clone size derive from that table, while D and trimming were established from the DNA sequence. The table records some 1,600,000 clones, 95% to 99% of them present only once. As concerns this clone: Its antigen is unknown.

This CDR3 is 14 amino acids long. CDR1 is SGHRS and CDR2 is YFSETQ in the germline V gene. V lost 0 bases, J lost 3 bases, and 2 bases stayed unmatched. Each donor was a Caucasian adult residing in Nashville, Tennessee. CD45RA-negative memory and CD45RA+ naive subsets were split from the CD4+ cells. What was sequenced was naive CD4+ T cells sorted from blood. Specified subset: CD45RA+ positively selected. V is TRBV5-1 and J is TRBJ2-5, with 7 bases aligning to TRBD1. The clonotype comes from a man between 25 and 39 years old in good health. CDR3 region: CASSLAGQKETQYF. The CDR3 DNA follows: TGCGCCAGCAGCTTGGCGGGACAGAAAGAGACCCAGTACTTC.